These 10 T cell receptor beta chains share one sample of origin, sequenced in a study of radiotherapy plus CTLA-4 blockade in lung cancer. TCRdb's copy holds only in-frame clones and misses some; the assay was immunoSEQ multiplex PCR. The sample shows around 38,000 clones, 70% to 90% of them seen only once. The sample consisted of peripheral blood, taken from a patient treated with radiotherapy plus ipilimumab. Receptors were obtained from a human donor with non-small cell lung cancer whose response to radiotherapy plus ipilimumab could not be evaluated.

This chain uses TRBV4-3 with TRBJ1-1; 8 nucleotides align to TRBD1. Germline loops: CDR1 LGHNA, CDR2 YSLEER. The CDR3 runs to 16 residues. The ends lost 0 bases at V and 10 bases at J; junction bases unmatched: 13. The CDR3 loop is CASSQDRAGGAGGAFF. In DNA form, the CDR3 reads TGCGCCAGCAGCCAAGATCGGGCAGGGGGCGCGGGTGGAGCTTTCTTT.

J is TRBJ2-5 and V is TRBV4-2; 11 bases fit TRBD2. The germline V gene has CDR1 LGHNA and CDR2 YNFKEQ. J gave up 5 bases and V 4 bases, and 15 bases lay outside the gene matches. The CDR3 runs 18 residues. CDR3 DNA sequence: TGTGCCAGCAGCCCAGCATGGAGTAGCGGGGGGGCCGGTGAGACCCAGTACTTC. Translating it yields CASSPAWSSGGAGETQYF.

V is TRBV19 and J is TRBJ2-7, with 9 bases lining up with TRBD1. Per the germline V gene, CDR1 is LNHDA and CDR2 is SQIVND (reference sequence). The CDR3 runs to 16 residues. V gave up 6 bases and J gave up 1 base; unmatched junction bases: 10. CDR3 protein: CASSRQGGGTSYEQYF. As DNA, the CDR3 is TGTGCCAGTAGCAGACAGGGGGGAGGGACGTCCTACGAGCAGTACTTC.

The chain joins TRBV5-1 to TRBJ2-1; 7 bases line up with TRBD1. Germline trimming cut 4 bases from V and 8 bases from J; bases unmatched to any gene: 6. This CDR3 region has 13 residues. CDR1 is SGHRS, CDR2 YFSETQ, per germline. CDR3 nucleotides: TGCGCCAGCAGCGGAAGACAGGGCGATGAGCAGTTCTTC. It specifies CASSGRQGDEQFF.

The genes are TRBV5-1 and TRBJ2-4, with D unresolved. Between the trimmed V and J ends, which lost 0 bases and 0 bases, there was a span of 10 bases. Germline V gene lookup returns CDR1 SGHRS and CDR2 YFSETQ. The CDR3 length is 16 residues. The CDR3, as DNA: TGCGCCAGCAGCTTGGCCCCCTCAGTAGCCAAAAACATTCAGTACTTC. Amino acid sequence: CASSLAPSVAKNIQYF.

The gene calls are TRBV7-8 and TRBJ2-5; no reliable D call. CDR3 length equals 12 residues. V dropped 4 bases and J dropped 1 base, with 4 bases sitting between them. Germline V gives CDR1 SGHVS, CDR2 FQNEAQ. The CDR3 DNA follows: TGTGCCAGCAGCTCTCCCCAAGAGACCCAGTACTTC. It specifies CASSSPQETQYF.

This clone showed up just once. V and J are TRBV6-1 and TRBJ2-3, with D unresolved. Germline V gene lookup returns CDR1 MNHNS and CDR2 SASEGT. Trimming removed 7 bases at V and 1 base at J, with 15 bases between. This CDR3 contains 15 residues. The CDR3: CASIREVLGTDTQYF. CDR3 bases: TGTGCCAGCATCCGAGAAGTGCTGGGCACAGATACGCAGTATTTT.

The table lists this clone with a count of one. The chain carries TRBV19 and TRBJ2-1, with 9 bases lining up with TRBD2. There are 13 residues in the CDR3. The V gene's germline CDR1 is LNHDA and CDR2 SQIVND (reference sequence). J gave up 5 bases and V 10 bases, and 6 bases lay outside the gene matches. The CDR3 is CATTGTSHNEQFF. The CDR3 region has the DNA TGTGCCACAACTGGGACTAGCCACAATGAGCAGTTCTTC.

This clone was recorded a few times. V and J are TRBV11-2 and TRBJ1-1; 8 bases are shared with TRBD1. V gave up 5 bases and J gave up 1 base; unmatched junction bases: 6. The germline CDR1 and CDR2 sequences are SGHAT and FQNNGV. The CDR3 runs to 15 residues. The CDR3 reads CASSQKQGGNTEAFF. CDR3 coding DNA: TGTGCCAGCAGCCAGAAACAGGGGGGGAACACTGAAGCTTTCTTT.

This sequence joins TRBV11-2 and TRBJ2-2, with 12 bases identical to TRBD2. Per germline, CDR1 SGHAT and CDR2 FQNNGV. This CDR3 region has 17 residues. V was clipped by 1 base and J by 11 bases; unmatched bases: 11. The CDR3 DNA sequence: TGTGCCAGCAGCTTAGCCGGACTAGCGGGAAGATTCGGTGAGCTGTTTTTT. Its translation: CASSLAGLAGRFGELFF.